Each of the 21 T cell receptor beta chains below was sequenced from the same sample in a study of T-cell reconstitution after alpha-beta-depleted transplantation in children. Library preparation (for TCRbeta) was performed with unique molecular identifiers. In TCRdb, the PCR reads were re-called with MiXCR into one record per CDR3 protein. Among fewer than 700,000 distinct CDR3 sequences listed, roughly 23% were seen once. The sample in question was PBMCs, mostly from graft donor cells, obtained 360 days after TCRalphabeta/CD19-depleted stem cell transplant. The source is a boy in the first two years of life who had a stem cell transplant for acute myeloid leukemia, so the T cells may come from the graft donor.

J is TRBJ2-2 and V is TRBV21-1; TRBD1 is the table's D call, not checked against the DNA. TRBV21-1 is assigned pseudogene status. The CDR3 is made up of 17 amino acids. The CDR3 protein is CASSNGGQSSNTGELFF. In DNA, the CDR3 is TGTGCCAGCAGCAACGGTGGACAGAGCTCGAACACCGGGGAGCTGTTTTTT.

This clonotype was picked up a small number of times. V is TRBV3-1 and J is TRBJ1-5; D possibly corresponds to TRBD1 (5 bases). This CDR3 comprises 20 residues. V gave up 1 base and J gave up 3 bases, with 25 bases separating them. Per the germline V gene, CDR1 is LGHDT and CDR2 is YNNKEL (reference sequence). This chain's CDR3 is CASSQVRKWGSRPPNQPQHF. Here the CDR3 DNA reads TGTGCCAGCAGCCAAGTACGGAAGTGGGGGTCCAGGCCCCCCAATCAGCCCCAGCATTTT.

J is TRBJ2-1 and V is TRBV5-1; 7 bases match TRBD1. Germline assignment: CDR1 SGHRS and CDR2 YFSETQ. The junction had 13 bases not matched to a gene; V was cut back by 0 bases and J by 4 bases. This CDR3 spans 18 amino acids. The CDR3 loop reads CASSLVWTGDQRYNEQFF. CDR3 DNA: TGCGCCAGCAGCTTGGTTTGGACAGGAGACCAAAGGTACAATGAGCAGTTCTTC.

The J gene is TRBJ2-1, the V gene TRBV18; TRBD2 aligns across 12 bases. Losses at the gene ends were 3 bases for V and 6 bases for J; bases not matched to a gene: 3. CDR1 and CDR2 from the germline V gene are KGHSH and LQKENI. This CDR3 is 15 amino acids long. As DNA, the CDR3 is TGTGCCAGCTCACCTCTAGCGGGGGGGACCAATGAGCAGTTCTTC. This codes for CASSPLAGGTNEQFF.

This clonotype was counted at least ten times. The rearrangement uses TRBV12-3 or TRBV12-4 and TRBJ2-1; possibly TRBD1 or TRBD2 for D (5 bases each). Trimming left V 5 bases short and J 6 bases short, with 11 bases between. The CDR3 has 13 amino acids. CDR3 nucleotides: TGTGCCAGCAGTCGGGACCCTGTCAATGAGCAGTTCTTC. Translated, it gives CASSRDPVNEQFF.

This clonotype was seen more than once but under ten times. J is TRBJ2-1 and V is TRBV5-5; tentative D call: TRBD2 (6 bases). Germline CDR1 is SGHKS and CDR2 is YYEKEE (reference sequence). The V end lost 0 bases, the J end lost 0 bases, and 10 bases lay between the germline ends. The CDR3 loop spans 16 amino acids. The CDR3 DNA sequence: TGTGCCAGCAGCTTGGCGGGTAGCGGCTCCTACAATGAGCAGTTCTTC. It encodes CASSLAGSGSYNEQFF.

This clonotype has just a few counts. The rearrangement uses TRBV4-3 and TRBJ2-7, with 9 bases identical to TRBD1. In germline, CDR1 is LGHNA, CDR2 YSLEER. Trimming cost V 1 base and J 2 bases; bases outside gene matches: 3. The CDR3 is made up of 15 amino acids. CDR3 in DNA: TGCGCCAGCAGCCAAGTTACAGGGGGCACCTACGAGCAGTACTTC. Translated, it gives CASSQVTGGTYEQYF.

This clonotype appeared many times. The chain has TRBV29-1 and TRBJ2-3, with D unclear. CDR1 SQVTM and CDR2 ANQGSEA come from the germline V gene. Trimming removed 5 bases from V and 1 base from J, with 16 bases in between. This CDR3 has 15 residues. This CDR3 is CSVLTLITRTDTQYF. In DNA form, the CDR3 reads TGCAGCGTTCTGACACTCATCACTCGCACAGATACGCAGTATTTT.

The chain employs TRBV5-6 and TRBJ1-3; D is unclear. The CDR3 is made up of 14 amino acids. Germline V lookup: CDR1 SGHDT, CDR2 YYEEEE. The V end lost 0 bases, the J end lost 4 bases, and 8 bases lay between the germline ends. In DNA, the CDR3 is TGTGCCAGCAGCTTGGGAGGGCGAGGAAACACCATATATTTT. Translation: CASSLGGRGNTIYF.

This clonotype has more than one count but fewer than ten. This rearrangement joins TRBV7-9 to TRBJ2-7; no clear D gene. Germline-derived CDR1 and CDR2 are SEHNR and FQNEAQ (reference sequence). V lost 0 bases, J lost 5 bases, and 8 bases lay in between. The CDR3 covers 13 residues. CDR3 loop: CASSLAGLNEQYV. Here the CDR3 DNA reads TGTGCCAGCAGCTTAGCAGGGCTGAACGAGCAGTACGTC.

The rearrangement links TRBV5-1 to TRBJ2-7; D may be TRBD1 (5 bases). With 0 bases removed from V and 1 base from J, the gap between germline ends came to 17 bases. Germline V gene data show CDR1 as SGHRS and CDR2 as YFSETQ. The CDR3 runs 17 residues. The CDR3 region is CASSLAFRQGLSYEQYV. In DNA, the CDR3 is TGCGCCAGCAGCTTGGCGTTCAGGCAGGGCCTTTCCTACGAGCAGTACGTC.

This clonotype was recorded only once. The gene calls are TRBV7-2 and TRBJ2-3, with no clear D. Deletions cut 6 bases from V and 5 bases from J, with 12 bases between. CDR1 is SGHTA, CDR2 FQGNSA, per germline. The CDR3 totals 13 residues. In DNA, the CDR3 is TGTGCCAGCAGTGTAGGGTTGGGAGATACGCAGTATTTT. Translated: CASSVGLGDTQYF.

This chain connects TRBV20-1 to TRBJ2-7, with TRBD1 matching 7 bases. CDR1 and CDR2 from the germline V gene are DFQATT and SNEGSKA (reference sequence). The CDR3 extends over 12 amino acids. With 3 bases clipped from V and 3 bases from J, the junction kept 2 bases outside the gene matches. CDR3 sequence (DNA): TGCAGTGCTAGGACAGGGTACTACGAGCAGTACTTC. Translation gives CSARTGYYEQYF.

This clonotype was observed many times. The chain joins TRBV25-1 to TRBJ2-7; weak D call: TRBD1 (6 bases). Trimming removed 4 bases at V and 4 bases at J, with 11 bases between. The CDR3 has 13 amino acids. The germline V gene encodes CDR1 MGHDK and CDR2 SYGVNS. Written as DNA, the CDR3 is TGTGCCAGCAGTGGTTACCAGGGGTACGAGCAGTACGTC. Its translation is CASSGYQGYEQYV.

In its sample, this clonotype was seen many times. The chain carries TRBV14 and TRBJ2-1; D could derive from TRBD1 or TRBD2 (5 bases each). This CDR3 has 15 amino acids. CDR1 and CDR2 from the germline V gene are SGHDN and FVKESK. V dropped 4 bases and J dropped 0 bases, with 10 bases sitting between them. The CDR3 here is CASSLGTASYNEQFF. The CDR3 DNA sequence: TGTGCCAGCAGCCTAGGGACGGCCTCCTACAATGAGCAGTTCTTC.

This chain joins TRBV7-2 and TRBJ2-7; D uncertain. The CDR3 length is 13 residues. V gave up 5 bases and J gave up 6 bases, with 14 bases separating them. Germline V CDR1 and CDR2: SGHTA, FQGNSA. In nucleotides, the CDR3 is TGTGCCAGCAGCGAAGGACCCGGGCTCGAGCAGTACTTC. Its protein product is CASSEGPGLEQYF.

This clonotype came up many times. The chain carries TRBV20-1 and TRBJ2-5; 14 bases line up with TRBD2. The germline gives CDR1 DFQATT, CDR2 SNEGSKA (reference sequence). The CDR3 covers 15 residues. V trimming: 6 bases; J trimming: 5 bases; junction bases outside the gene matches: 8. The CDR3 nucleotides read TGCAGTGCGCGGGGACTAGCGGGGGCCGACGAGACCCAGTACTTC. It translates to CSARGLAGADETQYF.

This clonotype has only a few counts. The V gene is TRBV5-5, the J gene TRBJ1-1, with D possibly being TRBD1 (6 bases). The CDR3 totals 17 residues. The V end lost 0 bases, the J end lost 3 bases, and 18 bases lay between the germline ends. Germline V gene lookup returns CDR1 SGHKS and CDR2 YYEKEE (reference sequence). The CDR3 region is CASSLDLLTGMYTEAFF. The CDR3 region has the DNA TGTGCCAGCAGCTTGGACCTTTTAACAGGGATGTACACTGAAGCTTTCTTT.

This clonotype was picked up many times. The J gene is TRBJ1-5, the V gene TRBV12-3 or TRBV12-4; D unclear. The CDR3 consists of 13 residues. V lost 8 bases and J 4 bases, leaving 12 bases between the germline ends. CDR3 bases: TGTGCCAGCCGGGTGGGTGAGAATCAGCCCCAGCATTTT. Residues: CASRVGENQPQHF.

The CDR3 is CASSEPPTGNNEQFF. The CDR3 nucleotides are TGCGCCAGCAGTGAACCCCCGACAGGGAACAATGAGCAGTTCTTC. The V gene is TRBV10-2, the J gene TRBJ2-1; TRBD1 matches 7 bases. The ends lost 3 bases at V and 5 bases at J; junction bases unmatched: 7. This CDR3 is built from 15 residues. CDR1 is WSHSY, CDR2 SAAADI, per germline.

This clonotype has more than one count but fewer than ten. The gene calls are TRBV20-1 and TRBJ2-1; D uncertain. Looked up from germline, CDR1 is DFQATT and CDR2 is SNEGSKA (reference sequence). V was pared by 0 bases and J by 5 bases, with 17 bases between. CDR3 length: 16 amino acids. The CDR3 is CSARDHGPPKNNEQFF. CDR3 in DNA: TGCAGTGCTAGAGATCATGGGCCCCCAAAAAACAATGAGCAGTTCTTC.